This TCR beta chain was captured by sequencing in a study of blood T cell repertoires in COVID-19. The wider study: The origin of the acute and convalescent COVID-19 samples was the United States, Italy and Spain. Sources were T cells, B-cell-depleted T cells, or PBMCs; the material itself was cDNA or gDNA.

Data came from immunoSEQ multiplex PCR; TCRdb stores just in-frame clones and leaves some out. The profile shows a few hundred thousand clones, about 80% of them singletons. Germline V lookup: CDR1 LGHNT, CDR2 FRNRAP. The CDR3 spans 14 residues. With 2 bases removed from V and 4 bases from J, the gap between germline ends came to 9 bases. This chain connects TRBV12-5 to TRBJ1-3; possible D gene TRBD1, 6 bases. Sequencing input: PBMCs or T cells enriched from blood (not recorded which). The clonotype originates from a man aged 30 to 45 with acute COVID-19. CDR3 in DNA: TGTGCTAGTGGTTTGATTGGGGGCGGAAACACCATATATTTT. This codes for CASGLIGGGNTIYF.